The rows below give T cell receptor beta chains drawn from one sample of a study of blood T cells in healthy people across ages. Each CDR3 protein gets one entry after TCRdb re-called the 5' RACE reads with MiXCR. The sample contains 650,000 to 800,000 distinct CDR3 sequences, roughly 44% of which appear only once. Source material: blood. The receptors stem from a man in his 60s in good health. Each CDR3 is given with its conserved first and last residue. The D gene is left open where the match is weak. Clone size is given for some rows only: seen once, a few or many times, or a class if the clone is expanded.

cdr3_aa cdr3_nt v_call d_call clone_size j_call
CASSHNGVRNTEAFF TGCGCCAGCAGCCATAATGGAGTGCGGAACACTGAAGCTTTCTTT TRBV4-1 - - TRBJ1-1
CASSQRGADNNEQYF TGTGCCAGCAGTCAGCGGGGGGCCGATAACAATGAGCAGTACTTC TRBV6-5 TRBD2 - TRBJ2-7
CSASVRINSPLHF TGCAGTGCTAGTGTACGGATAAATTCACCCCTCCACTTT TRBV20-1 - - TRBJ1-6
CASSPYGQGNPEAFF TGTGCCAGCAGCCCTTACGGACAGGGGAACCCTGAAGCTTTCTTT TRBV7-9 TRBD1 - TRBJ1-1
CASSYSRANEQYF TGTGCCAGCAGTTACTCGAGAGCGAACGAGCAGTACTTC TRBV6-5 - - TRBJ2-7
CASSSNLYGYTF TGTGCCAGCAGTTCTAACCTCTATGGCTACACCTTC TRBV12-3/TRBV12-4 - - TRBJ1-2
CASRTAGTGNYGYTF TGTGCCAGCAGAACTGCCGGGACAGGGAACTATGGCTACACCTTC TRBV6-2/TRBV6-3 TRBD1 - TRBJ1-2
CASRPQENEKLFF TGTGCCAGCAGACCCCAGGAGAATGAAAAACTGTTTTTT TRBV6-2/TRBV6-3 - - TRBJ1-4
CASSLRDSSYNSPLHF TGTGCCAGCAGCTTACGGGATAGCTCCTATAATTCACCCCTCCACTTT TRBV11-3 - - TRBJ1-6
CSVDTPRGGRQETQYF TGCAGCGTTGATACCCCGCGGGGGGGGCGCCAAGAGACCCAGTACTTC TRBV29-1 TRBD2 - TRBJ2-5
CSAKGIGGNIQYF TGCAGTGCTAAGGGCATTGGAGGAAACATTCAGTACTTC TRBV20-1 - few TRBJ2-4
CASRDRTGVFYEQYF TGTGCCAGCCGCGACAGGACAGGGGTTTTCTACGAGCAGTACTTC TRBV27 TRBD1 - TRBJ2-7
CASSLTATSTEAFF TGTGCCAGCAGCCTCACGGCAACAAGCACTGAAGCTTTCTTT TRBV3-1 - once TRBJ1-1
CSEAGGQSREQYF TGCAGCGAGGCGGGGGGGCAATCGAGGGAGCAGTACTTC TRBV20-1 TRBD2 few TRBJ2-5